The clone carrying this TCR beta chain has at least ten counts. Its cognate antigen is unknown. These data are taken from a study of shared clonotypes between healthy human individuals. Study-wide points: Clonotype sharing among donors, it was expected, would be affected by sequencing depth. Sorted-subset sequencing was shown by rarefaction to be incomplete despite large depth. Some naive CD4 clonotypes, about 5%, turned up in common across several donors.

Germline assignment: CDR1 SGHRS and CDR2 YFSETQ. The V and J ends lost 7 bases and 2 bases, in that order; junction bases with no gene match: 8. This CDR3 is 14 amino acids long. The table came from immunoSEQ multiplex PCR; TCRdb's copy has only in-frame clones and leaves some out. The table lists around 1,100,000 clones, approximately 75% of them singletons, with approximately 0.9% in the top ten. The V and J genes are TRBV5-1 and TRBJ2-7; 8 bases are a match to TRBD1. Sequenced input: memory CD4+ T cells from PBMCs. Described subset: CD45RA-negative fraction. This TCR derives from a man younger than 35 in good health. Some clones in this sample may be carry-over from other donors' samples. The CDR3 region has the DNA TGCGCCAGCGGAGGGGGACAGGCTCCCTACGAGCAGTACTTC. Translation: CASGGGQAPYEQYF.